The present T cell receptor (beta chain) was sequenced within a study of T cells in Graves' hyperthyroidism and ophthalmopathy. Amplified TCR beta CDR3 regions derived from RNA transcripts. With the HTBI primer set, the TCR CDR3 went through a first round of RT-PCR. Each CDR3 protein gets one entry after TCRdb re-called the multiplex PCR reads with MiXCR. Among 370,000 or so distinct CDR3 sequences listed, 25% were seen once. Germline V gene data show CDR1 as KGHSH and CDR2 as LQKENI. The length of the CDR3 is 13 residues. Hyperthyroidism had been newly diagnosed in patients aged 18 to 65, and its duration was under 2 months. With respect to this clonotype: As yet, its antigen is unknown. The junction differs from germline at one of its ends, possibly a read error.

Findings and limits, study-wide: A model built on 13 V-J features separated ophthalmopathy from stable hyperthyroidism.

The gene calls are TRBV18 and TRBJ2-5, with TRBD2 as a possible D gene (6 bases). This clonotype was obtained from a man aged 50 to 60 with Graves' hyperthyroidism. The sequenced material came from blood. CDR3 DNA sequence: TGTGCCAGCTCAGCACCGGGAGAGGAGACCCAGTACTTC. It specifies CASSAPGEETQYF. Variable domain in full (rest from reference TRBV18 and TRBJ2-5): NAGVMQNPRHLVRRRGQEARLRCSPMKGHSHVYWYRQLPEEGLKFMVYLQKENIIDESGMPKERFSAEFPKEGPSILRIQQVVRGDSAAYFCASSAPGEETQYFGPGTRLLVL.